This T cell receptor (beta chain) was captured by sequencing in a study of cytomegalovirus exposure and HLA in healthy donors. PCR primers comprised 60 Vbeta and 13 Jbeta primers. TCRdb's copy holds only in-frame clones and misses some; the assay was immunoSEQ multiplex PCR. The table lists 90,000 to 120,000 clones, around 74% of them singletons. Study-level results: Data from an earlier analysis indicated that most TCR beta V segments were productive either about 90% or about 30% of the time.

Donors sampled were nominally healthy, though unrecorded immune exposures were likely. This clone was seen once. Its antigen is not identified. This TCR was recovered from a male donor in good health and CMV-seropositive. Specimen: PBMCs.

The CDR3: CASSLRRGGETDTQYF. CDR3 coding DNA: TGTGCCAGCAGCCTCCGGCGCGGGGGGGAGACAGATACGCAGTATTTT. The gene calls are TRBV7-9 and TRBJ2-3, with TRBD2 identical over 9 bases. Germline values: CDR1 SEHNR, CDR2 FQNEAQ (reference sequence). This CDR3 region has 16 residues. J was trimmed by 3 bases and V by 5 bases; bases with no gene match: 9.